Given below is one T cell receptor (beta chain) in context. Its antigen is currently unknown. The source of the sample is a study of CD4 T cells in relation to SARS-CoV-2 and coronaviruses. After removal of 3 bases from V and 4 bases from J, the junction contained 11 bases not matched to a gene. The CDR3 loop spans 16 amino acids. CDR1 is SNHLY, CDR2 FYNNEI, per germline. CD4+ T cells from unexposed donors were obtained before the COVID-19 pandemic (2011-2018). CD4+ T cells were isolated from the cells after 10 days of culture. Generated by immunoSEQ multiplex PCR, the TCRdb table keeps only in-frame clones and is missing some. The sample yields around 25,000 clones, over 60% seen once.

What was sequenced was CD4+ T cells from PBMCs, cultured in vitro. This clonotype was sampled from a human donor in good health. V and J are TRBV2 and TRBJ1-2; 7 nucleotides line up with TRBD1. The CDR3 DNA reads TGTGCCAGCAGTGACCCCGGGGATAACAGGGGCTATGGCTACACCTTC. Translation gives CASSDPGDNRGYGYTF.